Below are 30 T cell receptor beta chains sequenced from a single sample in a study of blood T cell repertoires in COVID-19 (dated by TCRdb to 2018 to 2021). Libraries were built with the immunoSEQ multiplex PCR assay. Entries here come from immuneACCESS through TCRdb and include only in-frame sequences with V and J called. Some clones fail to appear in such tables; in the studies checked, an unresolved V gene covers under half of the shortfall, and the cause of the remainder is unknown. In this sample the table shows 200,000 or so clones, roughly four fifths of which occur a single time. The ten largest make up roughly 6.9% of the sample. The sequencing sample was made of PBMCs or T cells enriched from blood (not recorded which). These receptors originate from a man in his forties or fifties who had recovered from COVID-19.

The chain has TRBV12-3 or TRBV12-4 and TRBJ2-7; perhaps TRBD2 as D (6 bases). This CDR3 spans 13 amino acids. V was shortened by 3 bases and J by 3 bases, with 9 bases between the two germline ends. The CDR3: CASSLGLSYEQYF. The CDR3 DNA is TGTGCCAGCAGTTTGGGACTGAGCTACGAGCAGTACTTC.

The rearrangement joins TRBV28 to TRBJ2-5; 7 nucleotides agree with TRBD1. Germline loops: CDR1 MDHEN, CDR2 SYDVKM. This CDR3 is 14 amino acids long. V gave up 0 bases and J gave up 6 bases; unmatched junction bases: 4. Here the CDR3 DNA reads TGTGCCAGCAGTTTATGGGGACAGCCGCAGACCCAGTACTTC. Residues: CASSLWGQPQTQYF.

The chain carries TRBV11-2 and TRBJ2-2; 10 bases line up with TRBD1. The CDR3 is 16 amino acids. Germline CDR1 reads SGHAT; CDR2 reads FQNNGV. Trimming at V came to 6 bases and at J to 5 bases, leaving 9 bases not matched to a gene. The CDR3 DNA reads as TGTGCCAGCAGATACCGGGACAGGGGAATTACCGGGGAGCTGTTTTTT. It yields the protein CASRYRDRGITGELFF.

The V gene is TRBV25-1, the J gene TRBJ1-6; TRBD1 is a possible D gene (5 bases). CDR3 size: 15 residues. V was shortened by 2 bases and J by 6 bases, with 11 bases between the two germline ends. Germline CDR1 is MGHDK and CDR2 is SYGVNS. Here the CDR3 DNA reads TGTGCCAGCAGTGAAACAGGTTCTCGTAATTCACCCCTCCACTTT. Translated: CASSETGSRNSPLHF.

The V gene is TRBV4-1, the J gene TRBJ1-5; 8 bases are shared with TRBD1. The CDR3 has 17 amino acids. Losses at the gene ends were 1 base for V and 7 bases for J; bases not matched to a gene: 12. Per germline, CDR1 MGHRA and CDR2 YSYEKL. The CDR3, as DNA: TGCGCCAGCAGCCAAGTATCTGGGCAGGGGGCAAAACAGCCCCAGCATTTT. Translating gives CASSQVSGQGAKQPQHF.

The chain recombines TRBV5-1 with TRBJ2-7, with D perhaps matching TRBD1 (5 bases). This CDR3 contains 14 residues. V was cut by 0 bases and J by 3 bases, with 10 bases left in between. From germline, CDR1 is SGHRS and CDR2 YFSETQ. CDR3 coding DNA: TGCGCCAGCAGCTTGGCCGGGCAGGGCTACGAGCAGTACTTC. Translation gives CASSLAGQGYEQYF.

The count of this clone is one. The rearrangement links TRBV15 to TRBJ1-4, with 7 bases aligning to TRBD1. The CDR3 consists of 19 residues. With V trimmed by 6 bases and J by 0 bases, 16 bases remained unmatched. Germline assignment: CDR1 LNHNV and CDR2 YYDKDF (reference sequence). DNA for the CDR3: TGTGCCACCAGGGGGCCCGACTACAGGGGCTCCGCAACTAATGAAAAACTGTTTTTT. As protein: CATRGPDYRGSATNEKLFF.

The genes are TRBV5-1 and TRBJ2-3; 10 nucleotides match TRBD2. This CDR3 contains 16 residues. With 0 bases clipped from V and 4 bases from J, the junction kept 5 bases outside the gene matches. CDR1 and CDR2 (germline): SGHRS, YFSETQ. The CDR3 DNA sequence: TGCGCCAGCAGCTTGGCTGGGACTAGCGTTCCAGATACGCAGTATTTT. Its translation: CASSLAGTSVPDTQYF.

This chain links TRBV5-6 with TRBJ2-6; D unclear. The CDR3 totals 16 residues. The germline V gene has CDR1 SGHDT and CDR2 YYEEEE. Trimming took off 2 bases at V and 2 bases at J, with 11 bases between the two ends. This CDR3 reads CASSLRGIPGANVLTF. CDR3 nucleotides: TGTGCCAGCAGCTTACGAGGTATACCTGGGGCCAACGTCCTGACTTTC.

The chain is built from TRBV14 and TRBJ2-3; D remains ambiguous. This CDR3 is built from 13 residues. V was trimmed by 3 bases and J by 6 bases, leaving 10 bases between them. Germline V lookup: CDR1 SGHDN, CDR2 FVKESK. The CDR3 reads CASSQLQFDTQYF. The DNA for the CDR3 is TGTGCCAGCAGCCAGTTGCAGTTCGATACGCAGTATTTT.

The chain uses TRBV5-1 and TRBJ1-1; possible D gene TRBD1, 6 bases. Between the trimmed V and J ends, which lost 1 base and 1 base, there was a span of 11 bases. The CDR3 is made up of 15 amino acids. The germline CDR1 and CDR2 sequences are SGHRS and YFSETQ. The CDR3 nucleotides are TGCGCCAGCAGCTTGACCCTGACAGGGAACACTGAAGCTTTCTTT. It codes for CASSLTLTGNTEAFF.

The CDR3 region has the DNA TGTGCCAGCTCACCCCGGGACAGATACAATGAGCAGTTCTTC. Residues: CASSPRDRYNEQFF. The chain combines TRBV18 with TRBJ2-1, with 7 bases aligning to TRBD1. J was trimmed by 4 bases and V by 3 bases; bases with no gene match: 3. CDR1 KGHSH and CDR2 LQKENI come from the germline V gene. The CDR3 spans 14 residues. Together with reference TRBV18 and TRBJ2-1, the CDR3 gives the full variable domain: NAGVMQNPRHLVRRRGQEARLRCSPMKGHSHVYWYRQLPEEGLKFMVYLQKENIIDESGMPKERFSAEFPKEGPSILRIQQVVRGDSAAYFCASSPRDRYNEQFFGPGTRLTVL.

The CDR3 coding sequence is TGTGCCAGCAGTGCGACAGGGGGCACTGAAGCTTTCTTT. It codes for CASSATGGTEAFF. The chain is built from TRBV25-1 and TRBJ1-1; 9 bases are a match to TRBD1. CDR1 is MGHDK, CDR2 SYGVNS, per germline. V was pared by 4 bases and J by 4 bases, with 1 base of the junction left unmatched. The CDR3 runs to 13 residues.

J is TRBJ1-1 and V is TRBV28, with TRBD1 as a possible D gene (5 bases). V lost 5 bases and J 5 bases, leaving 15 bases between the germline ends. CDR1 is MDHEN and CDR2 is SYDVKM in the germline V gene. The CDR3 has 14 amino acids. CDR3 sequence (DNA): TGTGCCAGCAGTCCCCGGGTAGGGGCGACTGAAGCTTTCTTT. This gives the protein CASSPRVGATEAFF.

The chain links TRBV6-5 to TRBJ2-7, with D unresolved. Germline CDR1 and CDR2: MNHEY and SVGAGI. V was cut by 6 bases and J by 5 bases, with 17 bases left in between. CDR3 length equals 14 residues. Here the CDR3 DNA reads TGTGCCAGCAGGAACTCGGTTCACTTCAACGAGCAGTACTTC. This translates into CASRNSVHFNEQYF.

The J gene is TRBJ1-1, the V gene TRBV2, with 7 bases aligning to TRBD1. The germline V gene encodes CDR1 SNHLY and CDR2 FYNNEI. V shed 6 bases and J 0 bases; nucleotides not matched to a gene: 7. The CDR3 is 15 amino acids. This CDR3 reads CASRNQGVMNTEAFF. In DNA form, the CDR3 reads TGTGCCAGCAGGAATCAGGGGGTGATGAACACTGAAGCTTTCTTT.

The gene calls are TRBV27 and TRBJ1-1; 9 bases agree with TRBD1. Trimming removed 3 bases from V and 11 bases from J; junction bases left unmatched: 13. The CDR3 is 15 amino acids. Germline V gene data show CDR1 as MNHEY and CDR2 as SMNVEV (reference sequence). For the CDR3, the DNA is TGTGCCAGCAGTTTCCGACAGGGGGAGGGTGGTTCGGCTTTCTTT. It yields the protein CASSFRQGEGGSAFF.

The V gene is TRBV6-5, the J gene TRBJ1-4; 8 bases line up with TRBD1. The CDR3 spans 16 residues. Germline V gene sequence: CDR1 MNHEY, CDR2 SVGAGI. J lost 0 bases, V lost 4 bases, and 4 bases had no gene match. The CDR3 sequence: CASSSRDRPTNEKLFF. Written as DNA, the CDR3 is TGTGCCAGCAGTTCCCGGGACAGGCCAACTAATGAAAAACTGTTTTTT.

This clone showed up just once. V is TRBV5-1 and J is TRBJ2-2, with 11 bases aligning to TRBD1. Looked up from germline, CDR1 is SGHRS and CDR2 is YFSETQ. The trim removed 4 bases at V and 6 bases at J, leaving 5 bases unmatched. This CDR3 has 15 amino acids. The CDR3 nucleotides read TGCGCCAGCAGCATGGGACAGGGGGGCCCCGGGGAGCTGTTTTTT. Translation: CASSMGQGGPGELFF.

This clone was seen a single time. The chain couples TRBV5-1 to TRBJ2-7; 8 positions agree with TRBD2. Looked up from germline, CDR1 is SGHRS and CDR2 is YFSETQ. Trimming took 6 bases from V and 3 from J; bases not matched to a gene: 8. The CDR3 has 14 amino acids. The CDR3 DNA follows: TGCGCCAGCACCCTTACCGGGACTAGCTACGAGCAGTACTTC. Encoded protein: CASTLTGTSYEQYF.

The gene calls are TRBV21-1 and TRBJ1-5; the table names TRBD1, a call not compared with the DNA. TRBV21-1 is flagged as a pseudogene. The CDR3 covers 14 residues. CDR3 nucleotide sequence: TGTGCCAGCAGCAGACAGGGAAGCAATCAGCCCCAGCATTTT. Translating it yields CASSRQGSNQPQHF.

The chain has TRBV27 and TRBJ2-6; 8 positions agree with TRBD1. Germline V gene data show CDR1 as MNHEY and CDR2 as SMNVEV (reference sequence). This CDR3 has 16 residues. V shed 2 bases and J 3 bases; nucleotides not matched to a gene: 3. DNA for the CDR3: TGTGCCAGCAGTTTAGCAGGGGGCGGTGGGGCCAACGTCCTGACTTTC. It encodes CASSLAGGGGANVLTF.

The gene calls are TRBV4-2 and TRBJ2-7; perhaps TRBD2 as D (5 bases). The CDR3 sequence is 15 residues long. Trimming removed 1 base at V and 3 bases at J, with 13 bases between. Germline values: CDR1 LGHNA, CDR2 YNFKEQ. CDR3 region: CASSQGRAGDYEQYF. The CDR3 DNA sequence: TGTGCCAGCAGCCAAGGGCGCGCCGGGGACTACGAGCAGTACTTC.

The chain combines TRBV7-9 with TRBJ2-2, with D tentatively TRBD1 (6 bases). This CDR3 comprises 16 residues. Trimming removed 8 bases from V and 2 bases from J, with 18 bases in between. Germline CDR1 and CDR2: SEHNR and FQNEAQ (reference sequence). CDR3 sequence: CASFDRNQGNTGELFF. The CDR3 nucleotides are TGTGCCAGCTTCGACAGGAATCAAGGCAACACCGGGGAGCTGTTTTTT.

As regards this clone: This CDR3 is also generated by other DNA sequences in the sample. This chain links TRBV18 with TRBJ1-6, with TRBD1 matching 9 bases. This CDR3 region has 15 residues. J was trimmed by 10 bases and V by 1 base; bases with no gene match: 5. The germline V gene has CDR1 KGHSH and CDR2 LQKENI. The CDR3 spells CASSPQDRGNSPLHF. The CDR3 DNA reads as TGTGCCAGCTCACCACAGGACAGGGGTAACTCACCCCTCCACTTT. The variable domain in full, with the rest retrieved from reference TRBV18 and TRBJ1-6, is NAGVMQNPRHLVRRRGQEARLRCSPMKGHSHVYWYRQLPEEGLKFMVYLQKENIIDESGMPKERFSAEFPKEGPSILRIQQVVRGDSAAYFCASSPQDRGNSPLHFGNGTRLTVT.

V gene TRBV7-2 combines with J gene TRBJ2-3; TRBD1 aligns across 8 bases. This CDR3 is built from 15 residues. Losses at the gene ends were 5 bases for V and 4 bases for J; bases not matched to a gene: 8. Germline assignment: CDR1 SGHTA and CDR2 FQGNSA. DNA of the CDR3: TGTGCCAGCAGCCCGAAGACAGGGGCGGCAGATACGCAGTATTTT. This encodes CASSPKTGAADTQYF.

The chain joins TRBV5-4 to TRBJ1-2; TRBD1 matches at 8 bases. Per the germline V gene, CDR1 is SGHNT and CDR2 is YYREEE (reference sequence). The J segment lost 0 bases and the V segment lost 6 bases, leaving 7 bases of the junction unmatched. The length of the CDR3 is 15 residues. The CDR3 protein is CASIGQGRSNYGYTF. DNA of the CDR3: TGTGCCAGCATCGGACAGGGACGTTCTAACTATGGCTACACCTTC.

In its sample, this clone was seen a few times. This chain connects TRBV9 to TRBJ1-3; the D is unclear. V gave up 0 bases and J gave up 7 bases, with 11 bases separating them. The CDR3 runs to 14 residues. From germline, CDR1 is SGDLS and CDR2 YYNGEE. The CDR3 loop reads CASSVAGNSNTIYF. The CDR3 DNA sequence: TGTGCCAGCAGCGTAGCAGGAAACAGTAACACCATATATTTT.

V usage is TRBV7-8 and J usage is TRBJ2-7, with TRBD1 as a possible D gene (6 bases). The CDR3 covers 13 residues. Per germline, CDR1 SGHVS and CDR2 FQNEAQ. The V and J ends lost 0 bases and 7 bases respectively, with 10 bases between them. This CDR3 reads CASSLAQGREQYF. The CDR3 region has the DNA TGTGCCAGCAGCTTAGCACAGGGTCGAGAGCAGTACTTC.

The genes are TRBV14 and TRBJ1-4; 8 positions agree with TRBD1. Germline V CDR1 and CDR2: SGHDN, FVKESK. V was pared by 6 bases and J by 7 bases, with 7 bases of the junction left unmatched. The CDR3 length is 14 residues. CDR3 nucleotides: TGTGCCAGCAGACCTCAGGGGGCGGGTGAAAAACTGTTTTTT. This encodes CASRPQGAGEKLFF.